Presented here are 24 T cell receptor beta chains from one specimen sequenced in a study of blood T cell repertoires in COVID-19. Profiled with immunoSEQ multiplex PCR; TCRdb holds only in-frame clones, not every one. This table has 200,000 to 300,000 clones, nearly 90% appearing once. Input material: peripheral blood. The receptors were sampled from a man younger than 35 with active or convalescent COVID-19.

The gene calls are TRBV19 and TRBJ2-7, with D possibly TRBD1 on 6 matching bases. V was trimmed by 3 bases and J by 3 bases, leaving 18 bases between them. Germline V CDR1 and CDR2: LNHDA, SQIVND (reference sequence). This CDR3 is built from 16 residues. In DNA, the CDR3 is TGTGCCAGTAGTATCGGTACAGGCAGGGGCCTCTACGAGCAGTACTTC. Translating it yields CASSIGTGRGLYEQYF.

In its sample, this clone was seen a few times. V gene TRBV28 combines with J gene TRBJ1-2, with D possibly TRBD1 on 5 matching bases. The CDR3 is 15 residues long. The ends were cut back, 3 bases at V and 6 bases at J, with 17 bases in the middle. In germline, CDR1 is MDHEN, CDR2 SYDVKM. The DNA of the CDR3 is TGTGCCAGCAGTTTGGAGAATTCTTGGGGGGATGGCTACACCTTC. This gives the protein CASSLENSWGDGYTF.

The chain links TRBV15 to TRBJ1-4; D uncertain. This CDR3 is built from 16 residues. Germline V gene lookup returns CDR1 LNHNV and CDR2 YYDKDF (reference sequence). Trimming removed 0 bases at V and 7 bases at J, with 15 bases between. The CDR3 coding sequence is TGTGCCACCAGCAGAGATCCCGGCAGCCAGGCTGAAAAACTGTTTTTT. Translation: CATSRDPGSQAEKLFF.

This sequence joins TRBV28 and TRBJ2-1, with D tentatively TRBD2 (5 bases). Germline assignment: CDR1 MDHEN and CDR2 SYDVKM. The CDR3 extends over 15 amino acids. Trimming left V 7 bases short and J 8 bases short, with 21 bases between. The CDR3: CASKPLLVVGDEQFF. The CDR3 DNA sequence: TGTGCCAGCAAACCGCTACTAGTAGTTGGGGATGAGCAGTTCTTC.

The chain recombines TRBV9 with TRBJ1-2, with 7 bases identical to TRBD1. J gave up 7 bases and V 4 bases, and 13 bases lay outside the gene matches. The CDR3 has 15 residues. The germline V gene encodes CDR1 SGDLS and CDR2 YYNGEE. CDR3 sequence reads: CASSSRQGGVGGYTF. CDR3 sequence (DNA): TGTGCCAGCAGCTCACGACAGGGTGGAGTAGGTGGCTACACCTTC.

CDR3 sequence reads: CASSYSTGSNQPQHF. CDR3 nucleotide sequence: TGTGCCAGCAGTTACTCGACAGGGAGCAATCAGCCCCAGCATTTT. V usage is TRBV6-5 and J usage is TRBJ1-5; TRBD1 matches 7 bases. The CDR3 is 15 residues long. V gave up 0 bases and J gave up 1 base; unmatched junction bases: 0. Germline-derived CDR1 and CDR2 are MNHEY and SVGAGI.

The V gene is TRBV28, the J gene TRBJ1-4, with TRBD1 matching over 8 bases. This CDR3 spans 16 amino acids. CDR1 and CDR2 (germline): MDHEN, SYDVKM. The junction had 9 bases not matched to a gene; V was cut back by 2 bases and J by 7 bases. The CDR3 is CASSLAGGLVGEKLFF. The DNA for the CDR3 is TGTGCCAGCAGTTTAGCAGGGGGCCTCGTCGGTGAAAAACTGTTTTTT.

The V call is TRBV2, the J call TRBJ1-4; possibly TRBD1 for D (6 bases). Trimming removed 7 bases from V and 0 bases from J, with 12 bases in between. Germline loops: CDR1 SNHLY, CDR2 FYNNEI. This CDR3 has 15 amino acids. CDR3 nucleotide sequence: TGTGCCAGCATTCAAGACAGGACAACTAATGAAAAACTGTTTTTT. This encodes CASIQDRTTNEKLFF.

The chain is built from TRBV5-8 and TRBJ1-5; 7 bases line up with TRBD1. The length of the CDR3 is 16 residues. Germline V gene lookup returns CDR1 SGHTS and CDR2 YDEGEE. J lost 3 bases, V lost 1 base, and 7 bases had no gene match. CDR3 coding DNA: TGTGCCAGCAGCTTGACAGGGGCTGCCCCCAATCAGCCCCAGCATTTT. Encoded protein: CASSLTGAAPNQPQHF.

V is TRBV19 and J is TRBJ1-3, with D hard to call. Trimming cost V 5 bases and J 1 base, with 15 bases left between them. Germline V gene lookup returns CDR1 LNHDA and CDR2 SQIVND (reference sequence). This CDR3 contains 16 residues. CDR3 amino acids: CASSLPRLQSGNTIYF. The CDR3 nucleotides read TGTGCCAGTAGTCTCCCCAGGCTCCAATCTGGAAACACCATATATTTT.

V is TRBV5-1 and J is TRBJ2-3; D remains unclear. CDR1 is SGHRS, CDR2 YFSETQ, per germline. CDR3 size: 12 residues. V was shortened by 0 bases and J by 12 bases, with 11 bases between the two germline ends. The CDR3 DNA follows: TGCGCCAGCAGCTTGGTCTCTCAGGAACAGTATTTT. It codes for CASSLVSQEQYF.

In nucleotides, the CDR3 is TGTGCCAGCAGCCAAGGGGCTAGCGGGACGTACGAGCAGTACTTC. Encoded protein: CASSQGASGTYEQYF. V gene TRBV14 combines with J gene TRBJ2-7; 9 bases are a match to TRBD2. The CDR3 extends over 15 amino acids. With 1 base clipped from V and 4 bases from J, the junction kept 5 bases outside the gene matches. Germline CDR1 is SGHDN and CDR2 is FVKESK.

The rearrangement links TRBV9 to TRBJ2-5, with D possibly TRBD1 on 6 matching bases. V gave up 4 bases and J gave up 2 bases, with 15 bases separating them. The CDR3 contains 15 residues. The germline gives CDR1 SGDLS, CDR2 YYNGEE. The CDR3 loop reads CASSPLGTPQETQYF. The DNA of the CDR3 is TGTGCCAGCAGCCCTCTTGGGACACCACAAGAGACCCAGTACTTC. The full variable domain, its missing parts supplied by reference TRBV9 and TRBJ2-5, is DSGVTQTPKHLITATGQRVTLRCSPRSGDLSVYWYQQSLDQGLQFLIQYYNGEERAKGNILERFSAQQFPDLHSELNLSSLELGDSALYFCASSPLGTPQETQYFGPGTRLLVL.

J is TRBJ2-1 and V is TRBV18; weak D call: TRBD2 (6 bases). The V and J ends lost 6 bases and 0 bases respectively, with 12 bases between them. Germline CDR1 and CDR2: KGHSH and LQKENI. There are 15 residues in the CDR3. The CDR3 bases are TGTGCCAGCTCCCCGCGGAGGGACTCCTACAATGAGCAGTTCTTC. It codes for CASSPRRDSYNEQFF.

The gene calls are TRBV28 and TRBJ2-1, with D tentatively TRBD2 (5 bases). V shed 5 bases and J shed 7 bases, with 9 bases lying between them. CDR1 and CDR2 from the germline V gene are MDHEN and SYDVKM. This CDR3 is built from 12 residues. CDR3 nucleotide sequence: TGTGCCAGCAGTAGCGGACCGAATGAGCAGTTCTTC. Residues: CASSSGPNEQFF.

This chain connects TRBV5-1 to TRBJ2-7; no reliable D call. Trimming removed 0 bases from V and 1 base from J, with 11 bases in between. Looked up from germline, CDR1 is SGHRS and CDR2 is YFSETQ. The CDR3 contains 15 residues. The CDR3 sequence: CASSLDGGRSYEQYF. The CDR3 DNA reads TGCGCCAGCAGCTTGGATGGCGGCCGGTCCTACGAGCAGTACTTC.

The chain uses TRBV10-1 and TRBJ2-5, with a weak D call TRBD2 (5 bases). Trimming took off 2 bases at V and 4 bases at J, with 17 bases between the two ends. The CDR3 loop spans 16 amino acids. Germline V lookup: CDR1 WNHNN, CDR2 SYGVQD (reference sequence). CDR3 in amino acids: CASSENMSAEGETQYF. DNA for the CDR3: TGCGCCAGCAGTGAGAATATGTCTGCAGAGGGAGAGACCCAGTACTTC.

The CDR3 bases are TGTGCCAGCAGCCGTGGGGCTAGCGGGGGCGAGACCCAGTACTTC. Encoded protein: CASSRGASGGETQYF. The J gene is TRBJ2-5, the V gene TRBV7-2, with 10 positions matching TRBD2. Germline loops: CDR1 SGHTA, CDR2 FQGNSA. The CDR3 contains 15 residues. V gave up 5 bases and J gave up 5 bases; unmatched junction bases: 8.

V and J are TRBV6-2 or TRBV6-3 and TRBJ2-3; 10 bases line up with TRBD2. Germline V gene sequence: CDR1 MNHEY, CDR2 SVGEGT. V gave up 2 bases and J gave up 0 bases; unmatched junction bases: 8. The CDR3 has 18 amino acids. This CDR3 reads CASSYTSGRVASTDTQYF. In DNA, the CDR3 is TGTGCCAGCAGTTACACAAGCGGGAGGGTCGCTAGCACAGATACGCAGTATTTT.

CDR3 residues: CATSRKRTVSTNEKLFF. CDR3 sequence (DNA): TGTGCCACCAGCAGAAAACGGACAGTTTCAACTAATGAAAAACTGTTTTTT. V and J are TRBV15 and TRBJ1-4; D is perhaps TRBD1 (6 bases). Germline CDR1 is LNHNV and CDR2 is YYDKDF (reference sequence). This CDR3 has 17 amino acids. V shed 2 bases and J shed 0 bases, with 13 bases lying between them.

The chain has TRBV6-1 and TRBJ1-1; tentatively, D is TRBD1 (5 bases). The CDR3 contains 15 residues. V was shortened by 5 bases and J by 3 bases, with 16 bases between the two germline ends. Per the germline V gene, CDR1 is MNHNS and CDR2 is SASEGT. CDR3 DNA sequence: TGTGCCAGCAGTTCCCTTAAAGTAGGGGACACTGAAGCTTTCTTT. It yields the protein CASSSLKVGDTEAFF.

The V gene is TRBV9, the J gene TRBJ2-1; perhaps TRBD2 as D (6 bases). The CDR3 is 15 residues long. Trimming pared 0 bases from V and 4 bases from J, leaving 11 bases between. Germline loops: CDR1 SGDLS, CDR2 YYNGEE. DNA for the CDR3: TGTGCCAGCAGCGTAGTAGGACTACCTTACAATGAGCAGTTCTTC. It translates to CASSVVGLPYNEQFF.

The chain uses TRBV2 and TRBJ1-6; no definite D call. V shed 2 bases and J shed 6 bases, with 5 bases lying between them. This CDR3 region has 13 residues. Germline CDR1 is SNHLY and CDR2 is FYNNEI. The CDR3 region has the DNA TGTGCCAGCAGTGAAAGCCCTAATTCACCCCTCCACTTT. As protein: CASSESPNSPLHF.

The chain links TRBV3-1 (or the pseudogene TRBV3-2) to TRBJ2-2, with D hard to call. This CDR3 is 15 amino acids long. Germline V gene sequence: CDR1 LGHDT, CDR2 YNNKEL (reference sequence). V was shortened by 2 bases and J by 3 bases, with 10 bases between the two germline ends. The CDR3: CASSQSPGYTGELFF. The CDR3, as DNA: TGTGCCAGCAGCCAATCCCCCGGGTACACCGGGGAGCTGTTTTTT.